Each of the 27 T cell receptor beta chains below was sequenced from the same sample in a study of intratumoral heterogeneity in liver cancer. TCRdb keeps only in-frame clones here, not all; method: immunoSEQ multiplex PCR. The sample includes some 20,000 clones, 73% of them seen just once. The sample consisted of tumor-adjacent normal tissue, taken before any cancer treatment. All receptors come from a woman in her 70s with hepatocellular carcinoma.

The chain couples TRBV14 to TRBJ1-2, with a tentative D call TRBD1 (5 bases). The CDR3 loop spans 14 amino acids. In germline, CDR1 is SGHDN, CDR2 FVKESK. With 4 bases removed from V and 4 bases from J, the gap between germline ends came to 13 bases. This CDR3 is CASSPRQLAYGYTF. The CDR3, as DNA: TGTGCCAGCAGCCCACGACAGCTAGCCTATGGCTACACCTTC.

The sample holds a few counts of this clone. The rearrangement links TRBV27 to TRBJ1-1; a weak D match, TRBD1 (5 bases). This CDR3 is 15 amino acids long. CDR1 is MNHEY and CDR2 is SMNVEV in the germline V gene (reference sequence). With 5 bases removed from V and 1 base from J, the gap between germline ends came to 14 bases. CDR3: CASSAQGRKNTEAFF. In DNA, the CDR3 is TGTGCCAGCAGTGCCCAGGGACGGAAGAACACTGAAGCTTTCTTT.

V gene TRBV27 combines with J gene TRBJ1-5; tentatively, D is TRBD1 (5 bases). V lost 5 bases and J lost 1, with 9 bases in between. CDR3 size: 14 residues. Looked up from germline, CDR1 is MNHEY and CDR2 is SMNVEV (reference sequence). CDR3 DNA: TGTGCCAGCAGTCTAACAGGAAGCAATCAGCCCCAGCATTTT. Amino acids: CASSLTGSNQPQHF.

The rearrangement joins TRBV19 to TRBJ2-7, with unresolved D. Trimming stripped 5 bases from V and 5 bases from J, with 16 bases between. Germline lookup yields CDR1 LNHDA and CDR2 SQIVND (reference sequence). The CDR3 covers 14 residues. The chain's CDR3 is CASSPSQQLNEQYF. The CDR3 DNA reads TGTGCCAGTAGTCCTTCCCAGCAACTCAACGAGCAGTACTTC.

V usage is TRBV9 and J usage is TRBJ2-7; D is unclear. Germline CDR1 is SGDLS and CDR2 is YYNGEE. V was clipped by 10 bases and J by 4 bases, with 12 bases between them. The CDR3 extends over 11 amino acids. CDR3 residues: CAHPDRYEQYF. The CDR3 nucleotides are TGTGCCCACCCCGATAGGTACGAGCAGTACTTC. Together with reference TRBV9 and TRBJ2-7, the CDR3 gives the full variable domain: DSGVTQTPKHLITATGQRVTLRCSPRSGDLSVYWYQQSLDQGLQFLIQYYNGEERAKGNILERFSAQQFPDLHSELNLSSLELGDSALYFCAHPDRYEQYFGPGTRLTVT.

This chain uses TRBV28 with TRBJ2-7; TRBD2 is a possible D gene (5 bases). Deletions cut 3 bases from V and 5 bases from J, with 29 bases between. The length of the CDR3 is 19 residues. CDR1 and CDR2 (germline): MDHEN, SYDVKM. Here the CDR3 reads CASSLARVSSTASRHEQYF. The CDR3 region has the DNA TGTGCCAGCAGTTTGGCGCGGGTTAGCTCGACGGCTTCGAGACACGAGCAGTACTTC.

CDR3 in amino acids: CASSLVVLTSGSYEQYF. The CDR3 DNA reads as TGTGCCAGCAGCTTAGTGGTTCTGACTAGCGGGTCCTACGAGCAGTACTTC. This chain links TRBV11-2 with TRBJ2-7; 10 bases fit TRBD2. The CDR3 covers 17 residues. The J segment lost 1 base and the V segment lost 1 base, leaving 7 bases of the junction unmatched. Germline CDR1 and CDR2: SGHAT and FQNNGV.

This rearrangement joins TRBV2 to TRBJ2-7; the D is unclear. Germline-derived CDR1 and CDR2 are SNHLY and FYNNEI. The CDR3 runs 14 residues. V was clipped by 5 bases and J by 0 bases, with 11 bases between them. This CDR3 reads CASSSEVPSYEQYF. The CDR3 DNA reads TGTGCCAGCAGTTCTGAGGTTCCCTCCTACGAGCAGTACTTC.

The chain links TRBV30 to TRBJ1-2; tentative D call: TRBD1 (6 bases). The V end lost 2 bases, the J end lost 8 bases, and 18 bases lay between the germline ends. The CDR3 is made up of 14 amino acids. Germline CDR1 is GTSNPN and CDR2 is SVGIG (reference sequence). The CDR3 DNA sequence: TGTGCCTGGAGTACACCGCTCAGGGGTTCCGGCTACACCTTC. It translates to CAWSTPLRGSGYTF.

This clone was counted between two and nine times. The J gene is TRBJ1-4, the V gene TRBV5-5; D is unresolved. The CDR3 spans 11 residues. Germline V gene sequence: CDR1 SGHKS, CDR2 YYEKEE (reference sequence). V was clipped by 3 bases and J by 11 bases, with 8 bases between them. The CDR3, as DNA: TGTGCCAGCAGCTCTCGTCAGAAACTGTTTTTT. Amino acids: CASSSRQKLFF. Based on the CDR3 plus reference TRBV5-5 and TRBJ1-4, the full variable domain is DAGVTQSPTHLIKTRGQQVTLRCSPISGHKSVSWYQQVLGQGPQFIFQYYEKEERGRGNFPDRFSARQFPNYSSELNVNALLLGDSALYLCASSSRQKLFFGSGTQLSVL.

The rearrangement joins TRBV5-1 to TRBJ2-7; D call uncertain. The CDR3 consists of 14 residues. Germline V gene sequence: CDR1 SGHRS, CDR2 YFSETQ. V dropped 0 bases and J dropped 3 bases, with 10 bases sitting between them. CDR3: CASSLGTPGYEQYF. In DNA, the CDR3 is TGCGCCAGCAGCTTGGGGACGCCCGGCTACGAGCAGTACTTC. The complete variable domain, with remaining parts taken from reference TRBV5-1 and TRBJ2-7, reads KAGVTQTPRYLIKTRGQQVTLSCSPISGHRSVSWYQQTPGQGLQFLFEYFSETQRNKGNFPGRFSGRQFSNSRSEMNVSTLELGDSALYLCASSLGTPGYEQYFGPGTRLTVT.

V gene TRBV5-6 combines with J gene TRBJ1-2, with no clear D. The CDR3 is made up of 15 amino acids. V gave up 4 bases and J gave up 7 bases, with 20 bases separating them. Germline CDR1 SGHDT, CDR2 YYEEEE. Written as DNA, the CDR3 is TGTGCCAGCAGCCCCTACAGTTATGGTCGTATTGGCTACACCTTC. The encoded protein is CASSPYSYGRIGYTF.

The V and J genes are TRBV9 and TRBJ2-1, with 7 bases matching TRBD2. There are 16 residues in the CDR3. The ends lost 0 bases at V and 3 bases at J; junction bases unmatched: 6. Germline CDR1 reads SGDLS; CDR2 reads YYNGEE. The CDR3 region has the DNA TGTGCCAGCAGCGTAGCCGGCCAGCGGGGCTACAATGAGCAGTTCTTC. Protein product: CASSVAGQRGYNEQFF.

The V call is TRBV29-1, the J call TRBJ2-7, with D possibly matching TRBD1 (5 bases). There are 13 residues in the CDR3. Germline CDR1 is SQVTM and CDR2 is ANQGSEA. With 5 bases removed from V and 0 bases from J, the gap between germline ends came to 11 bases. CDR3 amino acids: CSVIYRSSYEQYF. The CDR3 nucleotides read TGCAGCGTTATCTACAGGAGCTCCTACGAGCAGTACTTC.

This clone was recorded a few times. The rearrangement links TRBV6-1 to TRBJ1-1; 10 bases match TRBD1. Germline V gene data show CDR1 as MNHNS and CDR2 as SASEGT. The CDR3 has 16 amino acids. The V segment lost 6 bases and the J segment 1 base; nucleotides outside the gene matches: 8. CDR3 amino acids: CASREPDRGENTEAFF. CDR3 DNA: TGTGCCAGCAGGGAACCGGACAGGGGGGAGAACACTGAAGCTTTCTTT.

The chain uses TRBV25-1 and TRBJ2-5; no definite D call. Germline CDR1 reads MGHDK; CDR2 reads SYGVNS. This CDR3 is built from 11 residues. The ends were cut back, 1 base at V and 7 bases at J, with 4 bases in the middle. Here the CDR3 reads CASSEWGTQYF. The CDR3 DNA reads TGTGCCAGCAGTGAATGGGGGACCCAGTACTTC.

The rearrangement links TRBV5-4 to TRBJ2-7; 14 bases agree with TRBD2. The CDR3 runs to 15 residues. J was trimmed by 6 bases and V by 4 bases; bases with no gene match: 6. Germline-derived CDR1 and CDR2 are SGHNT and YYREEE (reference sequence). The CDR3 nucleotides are TGTGCCAGCAGCATCGGGACTAGCGGGAGTAGCGAGCAGTACTTC. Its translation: CASSIGTSGSSEQYF.

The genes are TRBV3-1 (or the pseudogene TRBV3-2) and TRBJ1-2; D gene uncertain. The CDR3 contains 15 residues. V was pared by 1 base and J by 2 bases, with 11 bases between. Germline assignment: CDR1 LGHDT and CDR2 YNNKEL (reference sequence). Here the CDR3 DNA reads TGTGCCAGCAGCCAAGGTGTACAAGGGAACTATGGCTACACCTTC. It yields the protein CASSQGVQGNYGYTF.

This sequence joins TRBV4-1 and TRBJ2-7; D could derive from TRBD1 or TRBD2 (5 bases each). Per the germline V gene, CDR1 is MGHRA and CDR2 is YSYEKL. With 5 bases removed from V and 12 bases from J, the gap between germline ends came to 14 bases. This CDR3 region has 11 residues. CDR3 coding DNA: TGCGCCAGCAGCGGTCGGGGACCACCGTACTTC. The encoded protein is CASSGRGPPYF.

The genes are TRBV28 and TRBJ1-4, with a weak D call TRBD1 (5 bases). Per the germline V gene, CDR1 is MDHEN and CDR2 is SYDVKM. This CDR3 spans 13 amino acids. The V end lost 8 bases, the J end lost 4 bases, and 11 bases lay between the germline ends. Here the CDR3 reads CASQGDYNEKLFF. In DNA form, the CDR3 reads TGTGCCAGCCAGGGAGATTATAATGAAAAACTGTTTTTT.

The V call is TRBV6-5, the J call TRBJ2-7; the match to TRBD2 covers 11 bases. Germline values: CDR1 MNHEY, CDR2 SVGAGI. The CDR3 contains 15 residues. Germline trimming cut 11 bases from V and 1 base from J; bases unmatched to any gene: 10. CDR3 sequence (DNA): TGTGCCGGACGCGGGGGACTAGCGGCATCCTACGAGCAGTACTTC. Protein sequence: CAGRGGLAASYEQYF.

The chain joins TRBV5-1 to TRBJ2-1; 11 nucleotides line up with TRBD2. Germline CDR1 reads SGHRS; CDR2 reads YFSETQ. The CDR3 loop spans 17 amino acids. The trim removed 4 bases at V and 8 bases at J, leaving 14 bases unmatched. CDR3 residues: CASSLTSGSTPLDEQFF. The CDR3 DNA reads TGCGCCAGCAGCCTCACTAGCGGGAGCACCCCTTTGGATGAGCAGTTCTTC. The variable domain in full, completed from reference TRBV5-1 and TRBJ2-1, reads KAGVTQTPRYLIKTRGQQVTLSCSPISGHRSVSWYQQTPGQGLQFLFEYFSETQRNKGNFPGRFSGRQFSNSRSEMNVSTLELGDSALYLCASSLTSGSTPLDEQFFGPGTRLTVL.

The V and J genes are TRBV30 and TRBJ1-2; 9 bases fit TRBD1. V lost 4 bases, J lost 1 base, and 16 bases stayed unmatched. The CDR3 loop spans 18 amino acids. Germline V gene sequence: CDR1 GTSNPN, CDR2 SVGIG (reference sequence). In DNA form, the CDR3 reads TGTGCCTGGACAGTTCTCGGGACAGGGAAGGATGATAACTATGGCTACACCTTC. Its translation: CAWTVLGTGKDDNYGYTF.

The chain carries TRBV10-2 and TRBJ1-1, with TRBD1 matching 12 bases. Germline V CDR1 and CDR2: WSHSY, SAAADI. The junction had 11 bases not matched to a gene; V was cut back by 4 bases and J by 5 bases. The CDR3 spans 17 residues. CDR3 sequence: CASSGAPGQGAWTEAFF. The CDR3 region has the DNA TGCGCCAGCAGTGGCGCCCCGGGACAGGGGGCTTGGACTGAAGCTTTCTTT.

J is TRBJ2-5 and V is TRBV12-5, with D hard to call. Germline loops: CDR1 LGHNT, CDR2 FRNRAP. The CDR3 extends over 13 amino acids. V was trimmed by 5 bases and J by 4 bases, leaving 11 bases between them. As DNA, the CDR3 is TGTGCTAGTGGTAAATCGTCGCCAGAGACCCAGTACTTC. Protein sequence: CASGKSSPETQYF.

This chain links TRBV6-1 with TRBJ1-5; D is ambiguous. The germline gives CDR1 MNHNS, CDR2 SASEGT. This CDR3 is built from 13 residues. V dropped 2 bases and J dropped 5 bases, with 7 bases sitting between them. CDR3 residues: CASSELAHQPQHF. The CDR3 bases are TGTGCCAGCAGTGAATTGGCCCATCAGCCCCAGCATTTT.

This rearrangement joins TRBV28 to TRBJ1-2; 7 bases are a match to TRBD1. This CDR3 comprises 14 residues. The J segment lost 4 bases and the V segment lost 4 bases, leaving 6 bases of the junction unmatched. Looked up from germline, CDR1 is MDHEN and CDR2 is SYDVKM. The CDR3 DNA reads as TGTGCCAGCAGTTCGCAACAGGGGCCCTATGGCTACACCTTC. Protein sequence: CASSSQQGPYGYTF.